This T cell receptor (beta chain) was recorded in a study of tumor and adjacent non-tumor tissue in lung cancer. The wider study: Stage I to III disease affected ten to eleven men and 5 women aged roughly 30 to 76. About 4.2 million productive TCRbeta reads were obtained per sample on average. Broader study findings: Tumor tissue had significantly higher TCR diversity than normal lung.

Three rounds of nested PCR, following a modified ARM-PCR protocol, produced the TCRbeta library. TCRdb independently ran MiXCR on the multiplex PCR reads; one entry per CDR3 protein. The table lists 100,000 or so distinct CDR3 sequences, more than 55% of them singletons. RNA was extracted from bulk tissue without any cell sorting. Distant lung tissue was collected more than 3 cm away from the tumor edge. This clonotype was seen just once. Its antigen is unknown. The clonotype was recovered from a man aged 30 to 39 with non-small cell lung cancer. The sample was distant non-tumor lung tissue.

The CDR3 coding sequence is TGTGCCAGCAGCTTACGCCCCCTTGGCGGCGGTTCCTACAATTTGCAGTTCTTC. Translated, it gives CASSLRPLGGGSYNLQFF. The gene calls are TRBV11-2 and TRBJ2-1, with D hard to call. Germline V gives CDR1 SGHAT, CDR2 FQNNGV. The CDR3 is made up of 18 amino acids. Trimming cost V 2 bases and J 12 bases, with 29 bases left between them. The full variable domain, with the rest looked up from reference TRBV11-2 and TRBJ2-1, is EAGVAQSPRYKIIEKRQSVAFWCNPISGHATLYWYQQILGQGPKLLIQFQNNGVVDDSQLPKDRFSAERLKGVDSTLKIQPAKLEDSAVYLCASSLRPLGGGSYNLQFFGPGTRLTVL.